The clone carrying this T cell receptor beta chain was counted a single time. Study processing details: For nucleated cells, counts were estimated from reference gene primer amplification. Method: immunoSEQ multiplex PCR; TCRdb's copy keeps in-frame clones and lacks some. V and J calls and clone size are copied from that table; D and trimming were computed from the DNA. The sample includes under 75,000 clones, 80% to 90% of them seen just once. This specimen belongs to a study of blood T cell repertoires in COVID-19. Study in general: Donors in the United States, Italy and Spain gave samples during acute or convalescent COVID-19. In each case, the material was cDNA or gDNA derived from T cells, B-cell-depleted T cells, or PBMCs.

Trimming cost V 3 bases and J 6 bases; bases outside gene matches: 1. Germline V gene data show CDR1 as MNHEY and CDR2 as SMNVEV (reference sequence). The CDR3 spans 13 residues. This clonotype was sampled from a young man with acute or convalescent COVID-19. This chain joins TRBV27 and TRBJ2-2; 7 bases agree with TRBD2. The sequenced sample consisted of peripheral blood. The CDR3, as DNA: TGTGCCAGCAGTTTCCGGGGGGCCGGGGAGCTGTTTTTT. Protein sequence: CASSFRGAGELFF.